The T cell receptor beta chain described here comes from a study of cytomegalovirus exposure and HLA in healthy donors. V lost 6 bases and J lost 0; bases outside the gene matches: 2. CDR3 size: 13 residues. Per germline, CDR1 SEHNR and CDR2 FQNEAQ (reference sequence). Study-wide points: Analysis was performed later, and it showed HLA-associated TCR beta chains to be more clonally expanded than equally common others.

Regarding this clone: What it recognizes is unknown.

The PCR employed 60 Vbeta primers together with 13 Jbeta primers. Sequencing used immunoSEQ multiplex PCR; TCRdb keeps in-frame clones, though not all of them. The table has 60,000 to 70,000 clones, approximately 78% seen once. The sequenced sample consisted of PBMCs. This chain links TRBV7-9 with TRBJ2-7; 7 bases agree with TRBD1. This receptor was obtained from a middle-aged man in good health and CMV-seronegative. CDR3 bases: TGTGCCAGCAGGGACAGGAGCTCCTACGAGCAGTACTTC. This sequence encodes CASRDRSSYEQYF. Based on the CDR3 plus reference TRBV7-9 and TRBJ2-7, the full variable domain is DTGVSQNPRHKITKRGQNVTFRCDPISEHNRLYWYRQTLGQGPEFLTYFQNEAQLEKSRLLSDRFSAERPKGSFSTLEIQRTEQGDSAMYLCASRDRSSYEQYFGPGTRLTVT.